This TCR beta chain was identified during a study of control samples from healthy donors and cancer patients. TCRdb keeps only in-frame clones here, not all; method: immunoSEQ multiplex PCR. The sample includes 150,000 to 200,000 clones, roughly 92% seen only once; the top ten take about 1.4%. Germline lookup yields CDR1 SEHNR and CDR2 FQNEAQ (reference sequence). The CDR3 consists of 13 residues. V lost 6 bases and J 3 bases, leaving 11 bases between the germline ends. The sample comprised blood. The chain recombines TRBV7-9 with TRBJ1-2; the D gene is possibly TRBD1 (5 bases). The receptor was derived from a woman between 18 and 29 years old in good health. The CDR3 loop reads CASRSGRDYGYTF. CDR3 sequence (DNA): TGTGCCAGCAGATCGGGGCGAGACTATGGCTACACCTTC.